This T cell receptor beta chain was documented in a study of T cells after somatic rescue of genetic block. The V and J ends lost 5 bases and 1 base respectively, with 8 bases between them. Germline lookup yields CDR1 SEHNR and CDR2 FQNEAQ (reference sequence). The CDR3 runs 14 residues. Only in-frame clones appear in the TCRdb table, and some are missing; sequencing was by immunoSEQ multiplex PCR. The sample holds around 70,000 clones, just under 95% seen once. The chain carries TRBV7-9 and TRBJ2-2, with a possible D match to TRBD1 (6 bases). The sequence derives from a man aged 35 to 55. The sample taken for sequencing was peripheral blood mononuclear cells (PBMCs). The CDR3 DNA is TGTGCCAGCAGCCCGGGACAGAACACCGGGGAGCTGTTTTTT. Amino acid sequence: CASSPGQNTGELFF. Supplemented by reference TRBV7-9 and TRBJ2-2, the full variable domain reads DTGVSQNPRHKITKRGQNVTFRCDPISEHNRLYWYRQTLGQGPEFLTYFQNEAQLEKSRLLSDRFSAERPKGSFSTLEIQRTEQGDSAMYLCASSPGQNTGELFFGEGSRLTVL.